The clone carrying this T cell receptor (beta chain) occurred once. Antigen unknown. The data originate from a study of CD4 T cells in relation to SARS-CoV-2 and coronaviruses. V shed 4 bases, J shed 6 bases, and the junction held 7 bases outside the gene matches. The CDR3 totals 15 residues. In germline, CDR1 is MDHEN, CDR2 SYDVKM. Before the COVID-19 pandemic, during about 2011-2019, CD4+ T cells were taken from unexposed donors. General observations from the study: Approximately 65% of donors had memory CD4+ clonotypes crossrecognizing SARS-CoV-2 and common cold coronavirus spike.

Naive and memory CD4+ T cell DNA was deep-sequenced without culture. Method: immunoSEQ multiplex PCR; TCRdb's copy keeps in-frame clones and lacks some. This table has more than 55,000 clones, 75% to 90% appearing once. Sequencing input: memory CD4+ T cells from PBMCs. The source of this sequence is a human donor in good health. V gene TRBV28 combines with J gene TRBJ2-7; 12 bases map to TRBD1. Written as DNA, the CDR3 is TGTGCCAGCAGTTCGGGACAGGGGGCGCTGGGCGAGCAGTACTTC. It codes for CASSSGQGALGEQYF.